Below, 13 T cell receptor beta chains from the same sample are listed, as sequenced in a study of OX40 agonist ivuxolimab in advanced cancers. Clones were sequenced by immunoSEQ multiplex PCR, and TCRdb holds only the in-frame ones, with some missing. The data contain about 66,000 clones, approximately 86% of them seen just once; the ten biggest clones take up more than 3%. The sample here was CD4+ or CD8+ T cells sorted from blood, taken in a trial of the OX40 agonist ivuxolimab. These receptors originate from an adult with an advanced solid tumor such as melanoma, head and neck, liver or kidney cancer.

V gene TRBV7-8 combines with J gene TRBJ1-1; TRBD1 is a possible D gene (5 bases). This CDR3 contains 11 residues. Trimming took off 5 bases at V and 12 bases at J, with 13 bases between the two ends. Germline-derived CDR1 and CDR2 are SGHVS and FQNEAQ. Here the CDR3 reads CASSLKSDTFF. The CDR3 coding sequence is TGTGCCAGCAGCCTAAAGTCGGACACTTTCTTT.

This rearrangement joins TRBV9 to TRBJ2-1, with 7 bases fitting TRBD2. The CDR3 has 12 amino acids. The V segment lost 4 bases and the J segment 7 bases; nucleotides outside the gene matches: 2. Germline CDR1 SGDLS, CDR2 YYNGEE. This chain's CDR3 is CASSPGRNEQFF. The DNA for the CDR3 is TGTGCCAGCAGCCCCGGGAGGAATGAGCAGTTCTTC.

This clone occurred a few times. The V gene is TRBV14, the J gene TRBJ2-3; D unresolved. V was cut by 0 bases and J by 2 bases, with 12 bases left in between. The CDR3 totals 16 residues. Germline assignment: CDR1 SGHDN and CDR2 FVKESK. In DNA form, the CDR3 reads TGTGCCAGCAGCCAAGATTTAGCCATTAACACAGATACGCAGTATTTT. Protein: CASSQDLAINTDTQYF.

This clone came up once. V usage is TRBV18 and J usage is TRBJ1-5; TRBD1 aligns across 9 bases. Looked up from germline, CDR1 is KGHSH and CDR2 is LQKENI. The CDR3 has 17 residues. The ends lost 2 bases at V and 0 bases at J; junction bases unmatched: 5. This chain's CDR3 is CASSPGTGTYSNQPQHF. The CDR3 DNA is TGTGCCAGCTCACCAGGGACAGGGACTTATAGCAATCAGCCCCAGCATTTT.

The V gene is TRBV10-3, the J gene TRBJ2-1; the D is unclear. Trimming removed 3 bases from V and 3 bases from J, with 12 bases in between. Germline-derived CDR1 and CDR2 are ENHRY and SYGVKD. The length of the CDR3 is 15 residues. CDR3: CAISDSNTDYNEQFF. The CDR3 DNA sequence: TGTGCCATCAGTGATTCCAACACGGACTACAATGAGCAGTTCTTC.

The chain couples TRBV5-4 to TRBJ1-1, with TRBD1 matching over 8 bases. V shed 4 bases, J shed 4 bases, and the junction held 12 bases outside the gene matches. The CDR3 is 16 residues long. Germline V gene data show CDR1 as SGHNT and CDR2 as YYREEE (reference sequence). CDR3 DNA: TGTGCCAGCAGCCCTAAAGTGGACAGGGTGGGCACTGAAGCTTTCTTT. This codes for CASSPKVDRVGTEAFF. The full variable domain, in which reference TRBV5-4 and TRBJ1-1 provide the parts outside the CDR3, is ETGVTQSPTHLIKTRGQQVTLRCSSQSGHNTVSWYQQALGQGPQFIFQYYREEENGRGNFPPRFSGLQFPNYSSELNVNALELDDSALYLCASSPKVDRVGTEAFFGQGTRLTVV.

The V call is TRBV6-5, the J call TRBJ2-7; the D is unclear. Germline loops: CDR1 MNHEY, CDR2 SVGAGI. Trimming shortened V by 7 bases and J by 3 bases, and 16 bases separated the two germline ends. This CDR3 region has 14 residues. Written as DNA, the CDR3 is TGTGCCAGCAAGCGAAGTGATATTTACTACGAGCAGTACTTC. This codes for CASKRSDIYYEQYF.

This chain connects TRBV5-1 to TRBJ2-1; D might be TRBD2 (5 bases). V lost 2 bases to trimming and J lost 9 bases, with 9 bases between them. The CDR3 runs to 12 residues. Germline V gene data show CDR1 as SGHRS and CDR2 as YFSETQ. The CDR3, as DNA: TGCGCCAGCAGCTTTCTAGCAGGTGAGCAGTTCTTC. This gives the protein CASSFLAGEQFF.

This rearrangement joins TRBV18 to TRBJ1-4; D gene ambiguous. The CDR3 covers 13 residues. Between the trimmed V and J ends, which lost 3 bases and 0 bases, there was a span of 2 bases. Germline loops: CDR1 KGHSH, CDR2 LQKENI. CDR3 region: CASSPATNEKLFF. The CDR3 DNA sequence: TGTGCCAGCTCACCCGCAACTAATGAAAAACTGTTTTTT.

V and J are TRBV7-2 and TRBJ1-5; the D gene is possibly TRBD1 (6 bases). V lost 2 bases and J lost 4, with 12 bases in between. The CDR3 is made up of 15 amino acids. Germline CDR1 SGHTA, CDR2 FQGNSA. CDR3 sequence: CASSLRAGENQPQHF. The CDR3, as DNA: TGTGCCAGCAGCTTACGGGCAGGGGAAAATCAGCCCCAGCATTTT.

The CDR3 DNA reads TGTGCCAGCTCACCTGAGGGCGGAAACGGGTCGAGGACCCAGTACTTC. This gives the protein CASSPEGGNGSRTQYF. The chain carries TRBV18 and TRBJ2-5, with a tentative D call TRBD2 (5 bases). Germline V gene data show CDR1 as KGHSH and CDR2 as LQKENI. Trimming shortened V by 3 bases and J by 7 bases, and 21 bases separated the two germline ends. The CDR3 has 16 residues.

This chain connects TRBV18 to TRBJ2-7; D is undetermined. The V end was cut by 2 bases, the J end by 0 bases, with 11 bases between. This CDR3 is built from 15 residues. Germline CDR1 is KGHSH and CDR2 is LQKENI. The CDR3 spells CASSPSGYPSYEQYF. CDR3 coding DNA: TGTGCCAGCTCACCATCTGGGTACCCCTCCTACGAGCAGTACTTC. Variable domain in full (rest from reference TRBV18 and TRBJ2-7): NAGVMQNPRHLVRRRGQEARLRCSPMKGHSHVYWYRQLPEEGLKFMVYLQKENIIDESGMPKERFSAEFPKEGPSILRIQQVVRGDSAAYFCASSPSGYPSYEQYFGPGTRLTVT.

CDR3 region: CASSQDGDGGRDNEQFF. CDR3 nucleotide sequence: TGTGCCAGCAGCCAAGATGGAGACGGGGGGAGAGACAATGAGCAGTTCTTC. The chain is built from TRBV4-2 and TRBJ2-1, with 7 bases matching TRBD2. V was clipped by 0 bases and J by 5 bases; unmatched bases: 10. Per germline, CDR1 LGHNA and CDR2 YNFKEQ. CDR3 length: 17 amino acids.